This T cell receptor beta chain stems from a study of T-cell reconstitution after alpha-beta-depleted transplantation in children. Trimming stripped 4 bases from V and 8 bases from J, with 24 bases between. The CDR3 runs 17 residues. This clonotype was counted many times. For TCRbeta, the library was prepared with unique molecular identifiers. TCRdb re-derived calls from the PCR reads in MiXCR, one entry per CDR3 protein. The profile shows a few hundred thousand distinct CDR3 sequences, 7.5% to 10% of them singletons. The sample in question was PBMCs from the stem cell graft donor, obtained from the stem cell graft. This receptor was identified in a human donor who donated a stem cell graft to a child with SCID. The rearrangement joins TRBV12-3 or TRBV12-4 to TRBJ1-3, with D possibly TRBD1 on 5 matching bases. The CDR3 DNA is TGTGCCAGCAGTTCGCATCCGGGACGCCAAGGTTCTGACACCATATATTTT. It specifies CASSSHPGRQGSDTIYF.